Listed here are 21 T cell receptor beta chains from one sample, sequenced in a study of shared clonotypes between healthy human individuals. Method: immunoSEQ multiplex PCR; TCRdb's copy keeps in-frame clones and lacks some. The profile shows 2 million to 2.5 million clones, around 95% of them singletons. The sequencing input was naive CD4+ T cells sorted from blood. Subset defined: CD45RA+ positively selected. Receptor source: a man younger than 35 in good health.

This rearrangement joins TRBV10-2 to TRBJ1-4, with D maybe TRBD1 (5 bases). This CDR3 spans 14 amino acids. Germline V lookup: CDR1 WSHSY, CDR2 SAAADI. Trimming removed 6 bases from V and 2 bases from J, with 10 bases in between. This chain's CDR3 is CASRRGVTNEKLFF. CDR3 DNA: TGCGCCAGCAGACGAGGGGTTACTAATGAAAAACTGTTTTTT.

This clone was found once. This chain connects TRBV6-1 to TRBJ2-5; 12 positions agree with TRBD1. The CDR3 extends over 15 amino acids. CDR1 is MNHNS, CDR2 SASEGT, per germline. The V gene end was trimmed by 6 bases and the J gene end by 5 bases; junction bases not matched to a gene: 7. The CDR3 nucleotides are TGTGCCAGCAGACCGGGACAGGGGGCAAGTGAGACCCAGTACTTC. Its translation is CASRPGQGASETQYF.

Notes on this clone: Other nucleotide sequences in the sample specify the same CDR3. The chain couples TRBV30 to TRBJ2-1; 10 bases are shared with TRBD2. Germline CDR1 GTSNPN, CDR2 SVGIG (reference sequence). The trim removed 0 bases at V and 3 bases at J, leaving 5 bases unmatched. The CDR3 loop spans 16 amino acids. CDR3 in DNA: TGTGCCTGGAGTGTTGGGAGGACTAGCGGCTACAATGAGCAGTTCTTC. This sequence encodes CAWSVGRTSGYNEQFF. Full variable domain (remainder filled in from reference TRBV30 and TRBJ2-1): SQTIHQWPATLVQPVGSPLSLECTVEGTSNPNLYWYRQAAGRGLQLLFYSVGIGQISSEVPQNLSASRPQDRQFILSSKKLLLSDSGFYLCAWSVGRTSGYNEQFFGPGTRLTVL.

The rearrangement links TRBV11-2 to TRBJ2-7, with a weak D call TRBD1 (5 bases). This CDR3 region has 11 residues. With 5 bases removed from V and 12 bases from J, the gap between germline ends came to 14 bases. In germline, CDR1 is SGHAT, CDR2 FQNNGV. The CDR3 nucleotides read TGTGCCAGCAGCCTAGGACAAATTCGGTACTTC. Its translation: CASSLGQIRYF.

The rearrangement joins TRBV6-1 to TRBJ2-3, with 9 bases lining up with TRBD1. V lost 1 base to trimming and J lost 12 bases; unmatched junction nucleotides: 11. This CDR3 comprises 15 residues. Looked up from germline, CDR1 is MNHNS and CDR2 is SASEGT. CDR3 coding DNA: TGTGCCAGCAGTGAAGATAGGGACAGGGAGAGGGGCCAGTATTTT. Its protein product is CASSEDRDRERGQYF.

CDR3 sequence (DNA): TGCAGCGTTGAGTCCAGGGGCTTCAACTATGGCTACACCTTC. This gives the protein CSVESRGFNYGYTF. The chain uses TRBV29-1 and TRBJ1-2; D might be TRBD1 (6 bases). CDR1 is SQVTM and CDR2 is ANQGSEA in the germline V gene. Trimming stripped 3 bases from V and 2 bases from J, with 13 bases between. The length of the CDR3 is 14 residues.

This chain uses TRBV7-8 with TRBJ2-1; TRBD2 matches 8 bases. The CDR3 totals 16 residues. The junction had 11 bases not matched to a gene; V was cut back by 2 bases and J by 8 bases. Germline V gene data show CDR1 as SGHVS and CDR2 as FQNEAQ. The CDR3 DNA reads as TGTGCCAGCAGCTTAATCGGGGGGGCGTCAGGTGATGAGCAGTTCTTC. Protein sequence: CASSLIGGASGDEQFF.

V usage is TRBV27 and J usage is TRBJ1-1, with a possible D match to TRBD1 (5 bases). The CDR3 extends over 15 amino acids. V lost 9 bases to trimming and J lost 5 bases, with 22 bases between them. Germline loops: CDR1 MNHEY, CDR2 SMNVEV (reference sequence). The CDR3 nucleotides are TGTGCCAGTGGGACTACACAGACTTTAAGGACTGAAGCTTTCTTT. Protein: CASGTTQTLRTEAFF.

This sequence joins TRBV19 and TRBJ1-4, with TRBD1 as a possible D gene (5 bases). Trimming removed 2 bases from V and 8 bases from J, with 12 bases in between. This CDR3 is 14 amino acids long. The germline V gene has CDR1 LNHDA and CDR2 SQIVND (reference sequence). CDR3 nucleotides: TGTGCCAGTAGTATACTCCCAGGGAAGGAAAAACTGTTTTTT. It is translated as CASSILPGKEKLFF.

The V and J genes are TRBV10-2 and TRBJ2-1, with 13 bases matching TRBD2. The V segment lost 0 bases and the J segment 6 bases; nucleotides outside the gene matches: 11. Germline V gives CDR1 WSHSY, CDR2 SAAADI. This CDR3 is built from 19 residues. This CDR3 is CASSESPQTSGRAANEQFF. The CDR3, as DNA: TGCGCCAGCAGTGAGTCTCCCCAAACTAGCGGGAGGGCCGCCAATGAGCAGTTCTTC.

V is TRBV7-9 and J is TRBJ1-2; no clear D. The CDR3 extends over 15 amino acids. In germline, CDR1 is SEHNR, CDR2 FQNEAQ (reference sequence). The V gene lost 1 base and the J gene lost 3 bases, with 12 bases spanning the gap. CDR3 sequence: CASSLDSWSYYGYTF. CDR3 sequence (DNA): TGTGCCAGCAGCTTAGATTCCTGGAGTTACTATGGCTACACCTTC.

The CDR3 reads CASSRGNSGNTIYF. The CDR3 DNA is TGTGCCAGCAGTAGGGGGAACTCTGGAAACACCATATATTTT. The chain couples TRBV2 to TRBJ1-3, with D perhaps matching TRBD1 (6 bases). In germline, CDR1 is SNHLY, CDR2 FYNNEI. The CDR3 consists of 14 residues. Trimming cost V 5 bases and J 0 bases, with 8 bases left between them.

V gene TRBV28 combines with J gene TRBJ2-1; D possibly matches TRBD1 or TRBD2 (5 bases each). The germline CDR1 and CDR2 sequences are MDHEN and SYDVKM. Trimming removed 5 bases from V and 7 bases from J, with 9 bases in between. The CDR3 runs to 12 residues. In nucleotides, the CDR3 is TGTGCCAGCAGTGAATGGGGGAATGAGCAGTTCTTC. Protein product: CASSEWGNEQFF.

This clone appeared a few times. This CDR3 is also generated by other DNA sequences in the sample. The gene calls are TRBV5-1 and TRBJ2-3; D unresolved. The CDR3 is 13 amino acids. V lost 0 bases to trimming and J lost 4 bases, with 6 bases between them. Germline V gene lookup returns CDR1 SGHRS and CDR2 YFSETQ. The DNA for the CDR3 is TGCGCCAGCAGCTTGGGGGCAGCAGATACGCAGTATTTT. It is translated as CASSLGAADTQYF.

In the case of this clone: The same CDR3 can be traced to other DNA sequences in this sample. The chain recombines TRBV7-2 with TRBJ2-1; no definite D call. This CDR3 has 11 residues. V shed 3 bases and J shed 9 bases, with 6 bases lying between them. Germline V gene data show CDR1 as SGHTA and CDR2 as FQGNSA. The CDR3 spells CASSLGIEQFF. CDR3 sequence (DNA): TGTGCCAGCAGCTTGGGCATTGAGCAGTTCTTC.

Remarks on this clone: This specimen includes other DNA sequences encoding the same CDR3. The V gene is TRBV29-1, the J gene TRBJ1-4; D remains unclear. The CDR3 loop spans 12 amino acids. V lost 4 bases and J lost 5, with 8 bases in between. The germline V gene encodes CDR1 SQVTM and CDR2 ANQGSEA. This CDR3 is CSVAVSNEKLFF. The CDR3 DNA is TGCAGCGTTGCAGTAAGCAATGAAAAACTGTTTTTT.

The CDR3 DNA reads TGTGCCAGCAGCACACGGACAGGGGGCTCCCCTAACACTGAAGCTTTCTTT. It specifies CASSTRTGGSPNTEAFF. V is TRBV5-4 and J is TRBJ1-1; 11 nucleotides align to TRBD1. This CDR3 is built from 17 residues. Trimming took 4 bases from V and 2 from J; bases not matched to a gene: 10. The germline V gene has CDR1 SGHNT and CDR2 YYREEE (reference sequence).

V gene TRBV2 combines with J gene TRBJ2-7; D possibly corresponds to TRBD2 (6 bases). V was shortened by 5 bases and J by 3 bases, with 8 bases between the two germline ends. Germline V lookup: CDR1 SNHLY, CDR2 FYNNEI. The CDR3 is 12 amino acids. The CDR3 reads CASSNSGYEQYF. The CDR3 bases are TGTGCCAGCAGTAATAGCGGCTACGAGCAGTACTTC.

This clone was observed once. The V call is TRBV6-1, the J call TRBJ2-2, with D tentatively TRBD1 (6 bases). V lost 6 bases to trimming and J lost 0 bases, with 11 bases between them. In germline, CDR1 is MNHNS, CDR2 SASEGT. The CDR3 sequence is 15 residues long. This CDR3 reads CASSQRTANTGELFF. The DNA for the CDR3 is TGTGCCAGCAGCCAACGGACAGCGAACACCGGGGAGCTGTTTTTT.

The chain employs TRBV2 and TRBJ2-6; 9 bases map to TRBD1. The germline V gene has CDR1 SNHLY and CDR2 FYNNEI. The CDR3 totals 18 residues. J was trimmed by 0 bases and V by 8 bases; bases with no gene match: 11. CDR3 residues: CASGPTGGAPSGANVLTF. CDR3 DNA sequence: TGTGCCAGCGGTCCAACAGGGGGCGCTCCCTCTGGGGCCAACGTCCTGACTTTC.

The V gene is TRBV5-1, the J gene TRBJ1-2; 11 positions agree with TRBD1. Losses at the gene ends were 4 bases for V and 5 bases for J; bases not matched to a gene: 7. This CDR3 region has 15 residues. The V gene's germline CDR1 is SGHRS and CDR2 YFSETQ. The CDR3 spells CASSGTGDRGYGYTF. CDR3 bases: TGCGCCAGCAGCGGAACCGGGGACAGGGGGTATGGCTACACCTTC.